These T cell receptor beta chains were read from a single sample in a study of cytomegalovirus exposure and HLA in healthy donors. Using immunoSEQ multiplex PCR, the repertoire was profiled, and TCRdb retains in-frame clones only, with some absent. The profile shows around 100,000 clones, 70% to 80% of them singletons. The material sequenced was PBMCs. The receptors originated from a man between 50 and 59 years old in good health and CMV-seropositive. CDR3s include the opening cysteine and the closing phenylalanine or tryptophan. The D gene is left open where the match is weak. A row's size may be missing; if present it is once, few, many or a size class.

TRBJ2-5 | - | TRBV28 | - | TGTGCCAGCAGTCAAGGAACAGTCCAAGAGACCCAGTACTTC | CASSQGTVQETQYF
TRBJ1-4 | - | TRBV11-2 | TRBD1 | TGTGCCAGCAGCCGGACAGGGGGTTTGGGTACTAATGAAAAACTGTTTTTT | CASSRTGGLGTNEKLFF
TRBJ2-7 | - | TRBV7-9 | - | TGTGCCAGCAGCTTAGGTGGAGGGCTAGACGAGCAGTACTTC | CASSLGGGLDEQYF
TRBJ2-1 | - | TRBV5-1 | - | TGCGCCAGCAGCTGGGGCCGTTTCCGACCGATTTCCTACAATGAGCAGTTCTTC | CASSWGRFRPISYNEQFF
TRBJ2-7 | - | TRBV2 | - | TGTGCCAGCGAATTCTCAGGGGTGGGCGAGCAGTACTTC | CASEFSGVGEQYF
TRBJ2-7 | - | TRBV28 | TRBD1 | TGTGCCAGCTCCAAGGGGGCTTTGAACGAGCAGTACTTC | CASSKGALNEQYF
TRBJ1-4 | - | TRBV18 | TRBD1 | TGTGCCAGCTCACCCGGGACAGGGGGTGAAAAACTGTTTTTT | CASSPGTGGEKLFF
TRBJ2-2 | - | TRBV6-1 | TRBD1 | TGTGCCAGCAGTGATGGGACAGTTAACACCGGGGAGCTGTTTTTT | CASSDGTVNTGELFF
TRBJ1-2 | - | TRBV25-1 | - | TGTGCCAGCAGTGAATCCCCGAACTATGGCTACACCTTC | CASSESPNYGYTF
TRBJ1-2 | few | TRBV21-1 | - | TGTGCCAGCAGCAAAGTTTACCAGGGACTTGAACGCGAGGACTATGGCTACACCTTC | CASSKVYQGLEREDYGYTF
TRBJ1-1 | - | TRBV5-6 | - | TGTGCCAGCAGCTTGGTCCGGCAGGGGAACACTGAAGCTTTCTTT | CASSLVRQGNTEAFF
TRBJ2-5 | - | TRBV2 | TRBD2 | TGTGCCAGCAGTTATAGCGGGAGGGAGACCCAGTACTTC | CASSYSGRETQYF
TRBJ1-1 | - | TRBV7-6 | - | TGTGCCAGCAGCTCGGACAGCTTCATGAACACTGAAGCTTTCTTT | CASSSDSFMNTEAFF
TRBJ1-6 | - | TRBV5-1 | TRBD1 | TGCGCCAGCAGCCTGGACAGGGGCAATTCACCCCTCCACTTT | CASSLDRGNSPLHF
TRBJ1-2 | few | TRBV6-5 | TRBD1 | TGTGCCAGCAGTTACTCGAGGACAGGGATCTACGGCTACACCTTC | CASSYSRTGIYGYTF
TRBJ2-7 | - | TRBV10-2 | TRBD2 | TGCGCCAGCAGTATGGGCGGGAGGGCCTACGAGCAGTACTTC | CASSMGGRAYEQYF
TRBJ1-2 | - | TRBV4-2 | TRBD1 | TGTGCCAGCAGCCCATCGGGACAGGGGGCTGAAACCTTC | CASSPSGQGAETF
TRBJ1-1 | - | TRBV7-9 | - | TGTGCCAGCAGCTTGATCATCCCCGGGACTGAAGCTTTCTTT | CASSLIIPGTEAFF
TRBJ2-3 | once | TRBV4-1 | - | TGCGCCAGCAGCCAAGAATACGGGATCCCTTACACAGATACGCAGTATTTT | CASSQEYGIPYTDTQYF
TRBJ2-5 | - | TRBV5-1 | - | TGCGCCAGCAGCTTAATGTCGGGAGAGACCCAGTACTTC | CASSLMSGETQYF
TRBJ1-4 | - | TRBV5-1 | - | TGCGCCAGCAGCCGGGACTCCCTTTGGGATGCAACTAATGAAAAACTGTTTTTT | CASSRDSLWDATNEKLFF
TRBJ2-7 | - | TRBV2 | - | TGTGCCAGCATACACAGGGTCAACGAGCAGTACTTC | CASIHRVNEQYF
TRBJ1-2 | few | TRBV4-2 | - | TGTGCCAGCAGCCAAGAACAGGAAGGCTACACCTTC | CASSQEQEGYTF
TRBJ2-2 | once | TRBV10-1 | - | TGCGCCAGCAGTGAGCCAGGGGCAAAGCGAACCGGGGAGCTGTTTTTT | CASSEPGAKRTGELFF
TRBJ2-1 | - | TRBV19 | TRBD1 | TGTGCCAGTAGTCCAAACAGGGGCAATGAGCAGTTCTTC | CASSPNRGNEQFF
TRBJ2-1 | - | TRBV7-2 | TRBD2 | TGTGCCAGCAGCGGAACTAGCGGGAGGGCAACCAATGAGCAGTTCTTC | CASSGTSGRATNEQFF
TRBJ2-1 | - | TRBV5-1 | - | TGCGCCAGCAGCTTAGGGGGGGCCTCCTACAATGAGCAGTTCTTC | CASSLGGASYNEQFF
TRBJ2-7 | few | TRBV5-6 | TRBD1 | TGTGCCAGCAGCCTCTACAGGGGTAACGAGCAGTACTTC | CASSLYRGNEQYF
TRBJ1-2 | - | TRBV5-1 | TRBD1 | TGCGCCAGCAGCCAGGGGTCGACAGGGGATAGTGGCTACACCTTC | CASSQGSTGDSGYTF
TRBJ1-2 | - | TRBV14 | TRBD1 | TGTGCCAGCAGCCCCTCAGGACAGGGTAATGGCTACACCTTC | CASSPSGQGNGYTF
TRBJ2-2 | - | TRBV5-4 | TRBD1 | TGTGCCAGCAGCGAACCTCCGGGACAGGGGACACGGGGCAACGGGGAGCTGTTTTTT | CASSEPPGQGTRGNGELFF
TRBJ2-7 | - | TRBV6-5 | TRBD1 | TGTGCCAGCAGTTACGACAGGGGGCATTATACCTACGAGCAGTACTTC | CASSYDRGHYTYEQYF
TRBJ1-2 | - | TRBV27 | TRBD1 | TGTGCCAGCAGTTCCCGACAGGGCCAGGGCTATGGCTACACCTTC | CASSSRQGQGYGYTF
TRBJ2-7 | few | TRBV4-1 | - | TGCGCCAGCAGCCAAACTCTGAGCTCCTACGAGCAGTACTTC | CASSQTLSSYEQYF
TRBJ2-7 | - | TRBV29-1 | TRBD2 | TGCAGCGTTGAAAGCGGGGAGGGCTACGAGCAGTACTTC | CSVESGEGYEQYF
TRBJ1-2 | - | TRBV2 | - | TGTGCCAGCAGTCCCCAGGGCTATGGCTACACCTTC | CASSPQGYGYTF
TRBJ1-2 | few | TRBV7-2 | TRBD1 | TGTGCCAGCAGCTTTTCCGGGACAGCGTTACTCTATGGCTACACCTTC | CASSFSGTALLYGYTF
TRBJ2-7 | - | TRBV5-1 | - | TGCGCCAGCAGCTTGGAAGGGAGTGATCGGAACGAGCAGTACTTC | CASSLEGSDRNEQYF
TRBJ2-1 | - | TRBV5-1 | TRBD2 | TGCGCCAGCAGCATACTAGAGCGGGGGGAAGGCAATGAGCAGTTCTTC | CASSILERGEGNEQFF
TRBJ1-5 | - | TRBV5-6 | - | TGTGCCAGCAGCTTGGGGCAGGGGATCCAGCCCCAGCATTTT | CASSLGQGIQPQHF
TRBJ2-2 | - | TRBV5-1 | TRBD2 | TGCGCCAGCAGCCCACGGACTAGCGCGGCCGGGGAGCTGTTTTTT | CASSPRTSAAGELFF
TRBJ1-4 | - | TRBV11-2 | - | TGTGCCAGCAGCTTAGGACTAAATGAAAAACTGTTTTTT | CASSLGLNEKLFF
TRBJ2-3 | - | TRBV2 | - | TGTGCCAGCAGCCGAACGGGACATGCTAGCACAGATACGCAGTATTTT | CASSRTGHASTDTQYF
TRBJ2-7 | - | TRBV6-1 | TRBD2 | TGTGCCATCTCCCGACAGCGGGGTGCCTACGAGCAGTACTTC | CAISRQRGAYEQYF
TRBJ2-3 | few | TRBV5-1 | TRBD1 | TGCGCCAGCAGCCCAAACCGGGACAGGGGCACAGATACGCAGTATTTT | CASSPNRDRGTDTQYF
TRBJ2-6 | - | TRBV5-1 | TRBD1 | TGCGCCAGCAGCCCGGGACAGGAGGCTGGGGCCAACGTCCTGACTTTC | CASSPGQEAGANVLTF
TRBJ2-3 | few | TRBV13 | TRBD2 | TGTGCCAGCAGCCGGCCTAGCGGAGATACGCAGTATTTT | CASSRPSGDTQYF
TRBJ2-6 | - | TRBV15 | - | TGTGCCACATCGACAGCCTCTGGGGCCAACGGCCTGACTTTC | CATSTASGANGLTF
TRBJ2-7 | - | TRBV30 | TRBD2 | TGTGCCTGTAGCGGGTCCTACGAGCAGTACTTC | CACSGSYEQYF
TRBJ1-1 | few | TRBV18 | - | TGTGCCAGCTCACCCCTAGGACACCCGGGCACTGAAGCTTTCTTT | CASSPLGHPGTEAFF
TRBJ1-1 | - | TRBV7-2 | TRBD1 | TGTGCCAGCAGCTCGCCAGTTGGACAGGGGGTAACTGAAGCTTTCTTT | CASSSPVGQGVTEAFF